These T cell receptor beta chains were read from a single sample in a study of lymphopenia after photon versus proton radiotherapy. Data came from immunoSEQ multiplex PCR; TCRdb stores just in-frame clones and leaves some out. This repertoire shows tens of thousands of clones, 87% found once; its top ten account for 10% to 14%. The material was peripheral blood, obtained from a patient treated with proton-based radiotherapy. These receptor sequences come from a man aged 80 or over with esophageal cancer. Each CDR3 is given with its conserved first and last residue. The D gene is left open where the match is weak. Not all rows give a size; the values are once, few, many and, for expanded clones, a class.

>.|TRBV2|TRBJ2-2|TRBD1
CASMRTGGGTGELFF
TGTGCCAGCATGAGGACAGGGGGCGGCACCGGGGAGCTGTTTTTT
>once|TRBV7-9|TRBJ1-2|.
CASRNSDGYTF
TGTGCCAGCAGAAACAGTGATGGCTACACCTTC
>.|TRBV19|TRBJ2-7|TRBD1
CASSRDRAYEQYF
TGTGCCAGTAGTCGGGACAGGGCCTACGAGCAGTACTTC
>.|TRBV7-3|TRBJ2-1|.
CASSSPGRGAMNEQFF
TGTGCCAGCAGCTCTCCAGGCAGGGGGGCCATGAATGAGCAGTTCTTC
>.|TRBV27|TRBJ1-4|TRBD1
CASSSFDRGQIGEKLFF
TGTGCCAGCAGCTCTTTCGACAGGGGGCAGATAGGGGAAAAACTGTTTTTT
>.|TRBV19|TRBJ2-7|.
CASSINLMDEQYF
TGTGCCAGTAGTATAAATTTGATGGACGAGCAGTACTTC
>.|TRBV19|TRBJ2-3|.
CASSPRTNTDTQYF
TGTGCCAGTAGTCCGAGGACTAACACAGATACGCAGTATTTT
>.|TRBV9|TRBJ1-3|TRBD1
CASSQIPGGSSGNTIYF
TGTGCCAGCAGCCAAATACCAGGGGGCAGCTCTGGAAACACCATATATTTT
>.|TRBV11-2|TRBJ2-2|TRBD1
CASSPLLSDRDRTTGELFF
TGTGCCAGCAGCCCCCTACTCAGCGACCGGGACAGGACCACCGGGGAGCTGTTTTTT
>once|TRBV9|TRBJ2-1|TRBD2
CASSDGLASYNEQFF
TGTGCCAGCAGCGATGGACTAGCGTCCTACAATGAGCAGTTCTTC
>.|TRBV6-5|TRBJ2-1|.
CASRRQSAYNEQFF
TGTGCCAGCCGACGACAGTCGGCCTACAATGAGCAGTTCTTC
>.|TRBV6-1|TRBJ2-7|TRBD1
CASRAQQGAKEQYF
TGTGCCAGCAGGGCCCAACAGGGGGCGAAAGAGCAGTACTTC
>.|TRBV11-2|TRBJ2-5|.
CASSTGLVARYLQETQYF
TGTGCCAGCAGTACCGGTCTTGTAGCCAGATACCTTCAAGAGACCCAGTACTTC
>.|TRBV7-6|TRBJ1-2|TRBD1
CASSLDVRGKLGYTF
TGTGCCAGCAGCTTAGACGTCAGGGGGAAGCTTGGCTACACCTTC
>.|TRBV7-3|TRBJ1-2|.
CASSLNRRVGDGYTF
TGTGCCAGCAGCTTAAATCGGCGGGTGGGGGACGGCTACACCTTC
>few|TRBV11-2|TRBJ1-1|.
CASSYRRLTNTEAFF
TGTGCCAGCAGTTATCGTCGACTGACGAACACTGAAGCTTTCTTT
>.|TRBV5-1|TRBJ2-1|TRBD2
CASSEGGSSYNEQFF
TGCGCCAGCTCGGAAGGCGGGAGCTCCTACAATGAGCAGTTCTTC
>.|TRBV4-1|TRBJ2-1|TRBD2
CASSHPGTSLVDEQFF
TGCGCCAGCAGCCACCCCGGGACTAGCCTCGTGGATGAGCAGTTCTTC
>few|TRBV18|TRBJ2-2|TRBD2
CASSPFRFAGADAGELFF
TGTGCCAGCTCACCATTTAGGTTTGCGGGAGCGGATGCCGGGGAGCTGTTTTTT
>.|TRBV6-6|TRBJ2-1|.
CASSYRREGSYNEQFF
TGTGCCAGCAGTTACCGAAGGGAAGGGTCCTACAATGAGCAGTTCTTC
>.|TRBV19|TRBJ2-1|TRBD1
CASSSGTDFYNEQFF
TGTGCCAGTAGTTCCGGGACAGACTTCTACAATGAGCAGTTCTTC
>once|TRBV5-1|TRBJ2-1|.
CASSFRDPYNEQFF
TGCGCCAGCAGCTTCCGGGACCCCTACAATGAGCAGTTCTTC
>few|TRBV6-5|TRBJ1-4|TRBD1
CASGTGDEKLFF
TGTGCCAGCGGGACAGGGGATGAAAAACTGTTTTTT
>.|TRBV5-1|TRBJ2-2|.
CASNDRTTNTGELFF
TGCGCCAGCAACGACAGGACCACGAACACCGGGGAGCTGTTTTTT
>.|TRBV5-4|TRBJ1-1|.
CASSGQLSVTEAFF
TGTGCCAGCAGCGGACAGCTATCCGTTACTGAAGCTTTCTTT
>few|TRBV6-6|TRBJ1-6|.
CASSGNSPLHF
TGTGCCAGCAGTGGAAATTCACCCCTCCACTTT
>once|TRBV6-5|TRBJ2-7|.
CASSYKRQAYF
TGTGCCAGCAGTTACAAGCGACAGGCCTACTTC
>.|TRBV19|TRBJ1-5|.
CASSIEQQGLSNQPQHF
TGTGCCAGTAGTATTGAACAGCAAGGACTTAGCAATCAGCCCCAGCATTTT
>.|TRBV10-3|TRBJ1-2|TRBD1
CAISATGEFRGYTF
TGTGCCATCAGTGCGACAGGGGAGTTTAGGGGCTACACCTTC
>few|TRBV21-1|TRBJ2-2|.
CASSIATYSNTGELFF
TGTGCCAGCAGCATAGCCACATATTCGAACACCGGGGAGCTGTTTTTT
>once|TRBV4-1|TRBJ2-7|.
CASSQGRPGYEQYF
TGCGCCAGCAGCCAAGGGCGGCCCGGATACGAGCAGTACTTC
>.|TRBV5-4|TRBJ2-7|TRBD1
CASSWTGAYEQYF
TGTGCCAGCAGCTGGACAGGGGCCTACGAGCAGTACTTC
>.|TRBV7-6|TRBJ2-1|.
CASSLRSVGQVLFEGKQFF
TGTGCCAGCAGCTTACGATCGGTGGGGCAGGTATTGTTTGAGGGTAAGCAGTTCTTC
>few|TRBV5-1|TRBJ1-4|TRBD1
CASSSAPGTGEEKLFF
TGCGCCAGCAGCTCCGCGCCCGGGACAGGGGAGGAAAAACTGTTTTTT
>few|TRBV7-9|TRBJ2-7|.
CASSLGGGRGYEQYF
TGTGCCAGCAGCTTAGGAGGCGGCAGGGGTTACGAGCAGTACTTC
>.|TRBV2|TRBJ2-2|.
CASSEFVNTGELFF
TGTGCCAGCAGTGAGTTTGTGAACACCGGGGAGCTGTTTTTT
>.|TRBV18|TRBJ2-2|.
CASSPRESSNTGELFF
TGTGCCAGCTCACCACGCGAATCTAGCAACACCGGGGAGCTGTTTTTT
>.|TRBV28|TRBJ2-7|TRBD1
CASSLQGTGEQYF
TGTGCCAGCAGTTTGCAAGGGACAGGCGAGCAGTACTTC
>.|TRBV19|TRBJ1-1|.
CASTGNTEAFF
TGTGCCAGTACAGGGAACACTGAAGCTTTCTTT
>.|TRBV30|TRBJ2-7|TRBD2
CAWSSSGNEQYF
TGTGCCTGGAGTTCTAGCGGAAACGAGCAGTACTTC
>.|TRBV5-4|TRBJ2-2|TRBD2
CASSPPLAGAGELFF
TGTGCCAGCAGCCCGCCACTAGCGGGCGCCGGGGAGCTGTTTTTT
>once|TRBV6-5|TRBJ2-3|.
CASAGGVSGSDTQYF
TGTGCCAGCGCAGGCGGGGTTTCCGGGTCTGATACGCAGTATTTT
>.|TRBV9|TRBJ1-4|.
CASSPLSGTRGEKLFF
TGTGCCAGCAGCCCGCTTAGCGGGACGCGAGGGGAAAAACTGTTTTTT
>.|TRBV9|TRBJ2-3|.
CASSASRRGTDTQYF
TGTGCCAGCAGCGCATCTCGTCGTGGCACAGATACGCAGTATTTT
>.|TRBV7-8|TRBJ1-5|.
CASSPYRVGSQPQHF
TGTGCCAGCAGCCCATACAGGGTCGGGAGTCAGCCCCAGCATTTT
>.|TRBV4-3|TRBJ2-1|TRBD2
CASSQNYLAGGGVEQFF
TGCGCCAGCAGCCAAAACTACTTAGCGGGGGGAGGGGTTGAGCAGTTCTTC
>.|TRBV18|TRBJ1-3|.
CASSPSTGFSGNTIYF
TGTGCCAGCTCACCGTCGACAGGCTTCTCTGGAAACACCATATATTTT
>.|TRBV7-9|TRBJ1-5|.
CASSLGSGEDQPQHF
TGTGCCAGCAGCTTAGGGTCAGGGGAAGACCAGCCCCAGCATTTT
>.|TRBV5-8|TRBJ2-6|.
CASSGASRVDGANVLTF
TGTGCCAGCAGTGGGGCGAGCAGGGTGGACGGGGCCAACGTCCTGACTTTC
>.|TRBV19|TRBJ2-1|TRBD2
CASINAGGNNEQFF
TGTGCCAGTATCAATGCGGGAGGAAACAATGAGCAGTTCTTC
>.|TRBV5-1|TRBJ2-7|.
CASSLAGALGEQYF
TGCGCCAGCAGCTTGGCGGGAGCGCTGGGGGAGCAGTACTTC
>.|TRBV2|TRBJ2-1|TRBD2
CASGAGRVGFDEQFF
TGTGCCAGCGGGGCGGGGAGGGTAGGATTTGATGAGCAGTTCTTC